This note documents a single T cell receptor beta chain sequence. These data are taken from a study of T cells in Graves' hyperthyroidism and ophthalmopathy. RNA transcripts gave rise to amplified TCR beta CDR3 regions. HTBI primers drove first-round RT-PCR of the TCR CDR3. MiXCR, applied by TCRdb to the multiplex PCR reads, yields one record per CDR3 protein. The sample includes under 450,000 distinct CDR3 sequences, 15% to 18% of them seen just once. V was pared by 0 bases and J by 7 bases, with 3 bases between. The CDR3 is 12 residues long. Germline-derived CDR1 and CDR2 are LGHNT and FRNRAP. This TCR was recovered from a woman between 18 and 29 years old with Graves' hyperthyroidism. Material for sequencing was blood. The chain recombines TRBV12-5 with TRBJ2-2; D remains ambiguous. CDR3 nucleotide sequence: TGTGCTAGTGGTTTGGTTTTCGGGGAGCTGTTTTTT. Its protein is CASGLVFGELFF.